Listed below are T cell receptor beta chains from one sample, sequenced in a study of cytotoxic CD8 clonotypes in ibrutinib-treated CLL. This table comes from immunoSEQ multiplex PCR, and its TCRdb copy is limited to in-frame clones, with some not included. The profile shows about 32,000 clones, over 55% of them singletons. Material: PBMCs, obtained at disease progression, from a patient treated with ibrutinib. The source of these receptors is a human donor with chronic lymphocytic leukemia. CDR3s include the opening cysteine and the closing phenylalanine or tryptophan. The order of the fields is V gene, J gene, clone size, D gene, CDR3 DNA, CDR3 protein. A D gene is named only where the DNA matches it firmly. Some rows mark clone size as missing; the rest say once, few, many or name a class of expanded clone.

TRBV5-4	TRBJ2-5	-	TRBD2	TGTGCCAGCAGCTTGACGACTAGCGGGGGGCGGGAGACCCAGTACTTC	CASSLTTSGGRETQYF
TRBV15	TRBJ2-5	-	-	TGTGCCACCAGCAGAGGGTACCAAGAGACCCAGTACTTC	CATSRGYQETQYF
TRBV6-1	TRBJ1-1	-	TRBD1	TGTGCCAGCAGTGAATATTTCGGGACAGCGAACACTGAAGCTTTCTTT	CASSEYFGTANTEAFF
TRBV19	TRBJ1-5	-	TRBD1	TGTGCCAGTAGTGGCCGGGACAGGGGACTTTATAGCAATCAGCCCCAGCATTTT	CASSGRDRGLYSNQPQHF
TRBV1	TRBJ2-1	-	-	TGCACCAGCAGCCGACCCCGACTAGCGGGGGGGCCGAGGAATGAGCAGTTCTTC	CTSSRPRLAGGPRNEQFF
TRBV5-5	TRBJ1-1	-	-	TGTGCCAGCAGCTTGAGGTTACAGAACACTGAAGCTTTCTTT	CASSLRLQNTEAFF
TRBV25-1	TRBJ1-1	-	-	TGTGCCAGCAGTGATCCAGGGGCCATGAACACTGAAGCTTTCTTT	CASSDPGAMNTEAFF
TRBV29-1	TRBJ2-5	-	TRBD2	TGCAGCGTTGCCGGGACTAGGCCATACCAAGAGACCCAGTACTTC	CSVAGTRPYQETQYF
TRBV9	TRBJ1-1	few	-	TGTGCCAGCAGCGTAGCTTGGGGGGTAGGGACTGAAGCTTTCTTT	CASSVAWGVGTEAFF
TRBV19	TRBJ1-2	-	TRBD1	TGTGCCAGTAGTCCTACAGGGGGCTCTGGCTACACCTTC	CASSPTGGSGYTF